Given below is one T cell receptor beta chain in context. The antigen is undetermined. The junction had 5 bases not matched to a gene; V was cut back by 6 bases and J by 0 bases. The CDR3 extends over 14 amino acids. The record originates from a study of T cell repertoires in aging, cancer and after chemotherapy. Study-wide results and limits: Untreated cancer patients had significantly lower blood TCR diversity than age-matched healthy donors.

Multiplex touch-down PCR with TRB-A/B primers amplified rearranged V-D-J TRB sequences. A single record per CDR3 protein comes from TCRdb applying MiXCR to the multiplex PCR reads. This table has about 11,000 distinct CDR3 sequences, roughly 33% appearing once. TCR beta rearrangements were amplified from peripheral blood genomic DNA. The receptor was derived from a human donor in good health. The donor label of this sample is uncertain. The V gene is TRBV12-3 or TRBV12-4, the J gene TRBJ2-7, with TRBD1 matching over 7 bases. The sequenced sample consisted of blood. The CDR3 nucleotides are TGTGCCAGCAGAGAACAGGGGCTCTCCTACGAGCAGTACTTC. Its protein product is CASREQGLSYEQYF.